The clone carrying this T cell receptor beta chain was counted between two and nine times. Its antigen remains unknown. The data were taken from a study of vaccination and CD4 T cells after COVID-19. Study at large: Recovered-phase convalescent patients showed SARS-CoV-2 positivity by nasal swab PCR; nine were mild, one severe. Overlapping spike peptides of SARS-CoV-2, HCoV-NL63, HCoV-OC43 and HCoV-229E stimulated the cells. Cultures that served as controls received a CEFX pool, an HIV-1 Nef pool, or no peptide.

CDR3 size: 15 residues. CDR1 is DFQATT and CDR2 is SNEGSKA in the germline V gene (reference sequence). V gave up 0 bases and J gave up 4 bases, with 13 bases separating them. Treatment here: roughly 10-day PBMC culture with coronavirus spike peptide pools or control peptides (ViraFEST assay). Sequencing of the DNA from cultured CD4+ T cells was carried out with the Oncomine TCR Beta short-read assay. Investigators obtained genomic DNA by extraction from cultured CD4+ T cells. TCRdb itself ran the PCR reads through MiXCR, one entry per CDR3 protein. The repertoire holds 9,500 to 10,000 distinct CDR3 sequences, roughly 50% seen once, with around 20% in the top ten.

The sequence was obtained from a human donor who had recovered from COVID-19. The chain uses TRBV20-1 and TRBJ2-1, with D unresolved. Specimen: CD4+ T cells from blood, cultured in vitro. CDR3 coding DNA: TGCAGTGCTAGAGACCGGAAAGGGATTTACAATGAGCAGTTCTTC. Translating gives CSARDRKGIYNEQFF.